Following are 15 T cell receptor beta chains from one sample sequenced in a study of blood T cell repertoires in COVID-19. Data came from immunoSEQ multiplex PCR; TCRdb stores just in-frame clones and leaves some out. The repertoire holds around 120,000 clones, with approximately 82% as singletons. Sequenced sample: peripheral blood. The receptors were gathered from a man aged 65 to 85 with active or convalescent COVID-19.

The genes are TRBV6-1 and TRBJ1-3; D unresolved. The germline V gene has CDR1 MNHNS and CDR2 SASEGT. Trimming stripped 4 bases from V and 0 bases from J, with 13 bases between. The CDR3 has 16 amino acids. The CDR3 protein is CASSARHGNSGNTIYF. CDR3 nucleotides: TGTGCCAGCAGTGCAAGACACGGAAACTCTGGAAACACCATATATTTT.

In its sample, this clone was seen a few times. The chain carries TRBV10-2 and TRBJ1-6; 12 nucleotides agree with TRBD1. The length of the CDR3 is 16 residues. CDR1 is WSHSY and CDR2 is SAAADI in the germline V gene. V lost 4 bases, J lost 10 bases, and 8 bases stayed unmatched. The CDR3 nucleotides read TGCGCCAGCAGTGCCCGGGACAGGGGGCAGGGATCACCCCTCCACTTT. Translated, it gives CASSARDRGQGSPLHF.

This CDR3 is CASSPRTSGSRYEQYF. As DNA, the CDR3 is TGTGCCAGCAGCCCAAGGACTAGCGGGAGTCGCTACGAGCAGTACTTC. The V gene is TRBV7-2, the J gene TRBJ2-7, with 13 bases fitting TRBD2. Germline CDR1 reads SGHTA; CDR2 reads FQGNSA. This CDR3 region has 16 residues. V trimming: 5 bases; J trimming: 3 bases; junction bases outside the gene matches: 7. Looking up the rest from reference TRBV7-2 and TRBJ2-7 gives the full variable domain: GAGVSQSPSNKVTEKGKDVELRCDPISGHTALYWYRQSLGQGLEFLIYFQGNSAPDKSGLPSDRFSAERTGGSVSTLTIQRTQQEDSAVYLCASSPRTSGSRYEQYFGPGTRLTVT.

CDR3: CASSHYRLAGGRRSYEQYF. In DNA, the CDR3 is TGTGCCAGCAGCCATTACCGACTAGCGGGAGGAAGGCGGTCCTACGAGCAGTACTTC. The gene calls are TRBV5-8 and TRBJ2-7, with 13 bases fitting TRBD2. The CDR3 loop spans 19 amino acids. The germline CDR1 and CDR2 sequences are SGHTS and YDEGEE. The trim removed 4 bases at V and 1 base at J, leaving 14 bases unmatched.

This CDR3 reads CSVDLGVGGKLFF. CDR3 in DNA: TGCAGCGTAGACCTGGGGGTAGGAGGGAAACTGTTTTTT. The chain has TRBV29-1 and TRBJ1-4; D is perhaps TRBD1 (5 bases). CDR1 SQVTM and CDR2 ANQGSEA come from the germline V gene. Trimming shortened V by 6 bases and J by 11 bases, and 19 bases separated the two germline ends. CDR3 length equals 13 residues.

The chain joins TRBV30 to TRBJ2-7; 10 positions agree with TRBD1. CDR1 and CDR2 from the germline V gene are GTSNPN and SVGIG (reference sequence). The trim removed 4 bases at V and 2 bases at J, leaving 8 bases unmatched. The CDR3 is 15 amino acids. CDR3 sequence: CAWTPWGQGTYEQYF. DNA for the CDR3: TGTGCCTGGACCCCATGGGGACAGGGGACCTACGAGCAGTACTTC.

The chain employs TRBV6-5 and TRBJ1-6; TRBD1 might be the D (5 bases). From germline, CDR1 is MNHEY and CDR2 SVGAGI. The CDR3 runs to 14 residues. V was clipped by 11 bases and J by 5 bases, with 16 bases between them. The CDR3, as DNA: TGTGCCGCAGGCAGGGCACTCGATAATTCACCCCTCCACTTT. Its protein is CAAGRALDNSPLHF.

V is TRBV5-4 and J is TRBJ1-1, with a possible D match to TRBD1 (5 bases). Between the trimmed V and J ends, which lost 5 bases and 0 bases, there was a span of 14 bases. CDR1 and CDR2 from the germline V gene are SGHNT and YYREEE (reference sequence). CDR3 length equals 15 residues. The CDR3 loop reads CASSAGTSMNTEAFF. For the CDR3, the DNA is TGTGCCAGCAGTGCGGGGACGTCCATGAACACTGAAGCTTTCTTT.

The rearrangement joins TRBV11-2 to TRBJ2-2, with D possibly matching TRBD2 (6 bases). The CDR3 runs to 18 residues. The V gene's germline CDR1 is SGHAT and CDR2 FQNNGV. Trimming pared 7 bases from V and 4 bases from J, leaving 25 bases between. CDR3 in DNA: TGTGCCAGCACCTCGTACGTTCCGGGACTCTCCTTCACCGGGGAGCTGTTTTTT. Translation: CASTSYVPGLSFTGELFF. The full variable domain, its missing parts supplied by reference TRBV11-2 and TRBJ2-2, is EAGVAQSPRYKIIEKRQSVAFWCNPISGHATLYWYQQILGQGPKLLIQFQNNGVVDDSQLPKDRFSAERLKGVDSTLKIQPAKLEDSAVYLCASTSYVPGLSFTGELFFGEGSRLTVL.

V and J are TRBV21-1 and TRBJ1-5. TRBV21-1 constitutes a pseudogene. The CDR3 totals 14 residues. CDR3 sequence: CASSKYPGYQPQHF. The CDR3 DNA sequence: TGTGCCAGCAGCAAATACCCCGGTTATCAGCCCCAGCATTTT.

This chain joins TRBV20-1 and TRBJ1-4; 7 nucleotides align to TRBD1. The junction had 10 bases not matched to a gene; V was cut back by 3 bases and J by 15 bases. The germline V gene encodes CDR1 DFQATT and CDR2 SNEGSKA (reference sequence). This CDR3 has 12 residues. The CDR3 bases are TGCAGTGCTAGTCGCCCAGGACAGGTTTTGTTTTTT. Its translation is CSASRPGQVLFF.

CDR3 amino acids: CASSPWPTLVRTQYF. The DNA of the CDR3 is TGTGCCAGCAGCCCTTGGCCCACGCTTGTAAGGACCCAGTACTTC. This sequence joins TRBV7-9 and TRBJ2-5, with D hard to call. Germline V gives CDR1 SEHNR, CDR2 FQNEAQ (reference sequence). CDR3 length equals 15 residues. Deletions cut 5 bases from V and 7 bases from J, with 20 bases between.

The rearrangement joins TRBV19 to TRBJ1-5; a weak D match, TRBD1 (6 bases). The CDR3 sequence is 13 residues long. V was shortened by 7 bases and J by 5 bases, with 12 bases between the two germline ends. The germline gives CDR1 LNHDA, CDR2 SQIVND (reference sequence). The CDR3 sequence: CASKWSGDQPQHF. The CDR3 coding sequence is TGTGCCAGTAAATGGTCAGGGGATCAGCCCCAGCATTTT. The full variable domain, rest sourced from reference TRBV19 and TRBJ1-5, is DGGITQSPKYLFRKEGQNVTLSCEQNLNHDAMYWYRQDPGQGLRLIYYSQIVNDFQKGDIAEGYSVSREKKESFPLTVTSAQKNPTAFYLCASKWSGDQPQHFGDGTRLSIL.

This clone appeared once. The chain employs TRBV21-1 and TRBJ1-4; the table's TRBD1 call for D was not verified on the DNA. TRBV21-1 is reported as a pseudogene. The CDR3 loop spans 16 amino acids. The CDR3 sequence: CASSKALGQGGEKLFF. The CDR3 DNA sequence: TGTGCCAGCAGCAAAGCGCTTGGACAGGGCGGCGAAAAACTGTTTTTT.

This chain connects TRBV4-2 to TRBJ2-5; D is perhaps TRBD1 (6 bases). There are 15 residues in the CDR3. Trimming took 6 bases from V and 1 from J, leaving 15 bases between them. Germline assignment: CDR1 LGHNA and CDR2 YNFKEQ. The DNA of the CDR3 is TGTGCCAGCAGAACCGGGACAACCCCCCAAGAGACCCAGTACTTC. Protein: CASRTGTTPQETQYF.